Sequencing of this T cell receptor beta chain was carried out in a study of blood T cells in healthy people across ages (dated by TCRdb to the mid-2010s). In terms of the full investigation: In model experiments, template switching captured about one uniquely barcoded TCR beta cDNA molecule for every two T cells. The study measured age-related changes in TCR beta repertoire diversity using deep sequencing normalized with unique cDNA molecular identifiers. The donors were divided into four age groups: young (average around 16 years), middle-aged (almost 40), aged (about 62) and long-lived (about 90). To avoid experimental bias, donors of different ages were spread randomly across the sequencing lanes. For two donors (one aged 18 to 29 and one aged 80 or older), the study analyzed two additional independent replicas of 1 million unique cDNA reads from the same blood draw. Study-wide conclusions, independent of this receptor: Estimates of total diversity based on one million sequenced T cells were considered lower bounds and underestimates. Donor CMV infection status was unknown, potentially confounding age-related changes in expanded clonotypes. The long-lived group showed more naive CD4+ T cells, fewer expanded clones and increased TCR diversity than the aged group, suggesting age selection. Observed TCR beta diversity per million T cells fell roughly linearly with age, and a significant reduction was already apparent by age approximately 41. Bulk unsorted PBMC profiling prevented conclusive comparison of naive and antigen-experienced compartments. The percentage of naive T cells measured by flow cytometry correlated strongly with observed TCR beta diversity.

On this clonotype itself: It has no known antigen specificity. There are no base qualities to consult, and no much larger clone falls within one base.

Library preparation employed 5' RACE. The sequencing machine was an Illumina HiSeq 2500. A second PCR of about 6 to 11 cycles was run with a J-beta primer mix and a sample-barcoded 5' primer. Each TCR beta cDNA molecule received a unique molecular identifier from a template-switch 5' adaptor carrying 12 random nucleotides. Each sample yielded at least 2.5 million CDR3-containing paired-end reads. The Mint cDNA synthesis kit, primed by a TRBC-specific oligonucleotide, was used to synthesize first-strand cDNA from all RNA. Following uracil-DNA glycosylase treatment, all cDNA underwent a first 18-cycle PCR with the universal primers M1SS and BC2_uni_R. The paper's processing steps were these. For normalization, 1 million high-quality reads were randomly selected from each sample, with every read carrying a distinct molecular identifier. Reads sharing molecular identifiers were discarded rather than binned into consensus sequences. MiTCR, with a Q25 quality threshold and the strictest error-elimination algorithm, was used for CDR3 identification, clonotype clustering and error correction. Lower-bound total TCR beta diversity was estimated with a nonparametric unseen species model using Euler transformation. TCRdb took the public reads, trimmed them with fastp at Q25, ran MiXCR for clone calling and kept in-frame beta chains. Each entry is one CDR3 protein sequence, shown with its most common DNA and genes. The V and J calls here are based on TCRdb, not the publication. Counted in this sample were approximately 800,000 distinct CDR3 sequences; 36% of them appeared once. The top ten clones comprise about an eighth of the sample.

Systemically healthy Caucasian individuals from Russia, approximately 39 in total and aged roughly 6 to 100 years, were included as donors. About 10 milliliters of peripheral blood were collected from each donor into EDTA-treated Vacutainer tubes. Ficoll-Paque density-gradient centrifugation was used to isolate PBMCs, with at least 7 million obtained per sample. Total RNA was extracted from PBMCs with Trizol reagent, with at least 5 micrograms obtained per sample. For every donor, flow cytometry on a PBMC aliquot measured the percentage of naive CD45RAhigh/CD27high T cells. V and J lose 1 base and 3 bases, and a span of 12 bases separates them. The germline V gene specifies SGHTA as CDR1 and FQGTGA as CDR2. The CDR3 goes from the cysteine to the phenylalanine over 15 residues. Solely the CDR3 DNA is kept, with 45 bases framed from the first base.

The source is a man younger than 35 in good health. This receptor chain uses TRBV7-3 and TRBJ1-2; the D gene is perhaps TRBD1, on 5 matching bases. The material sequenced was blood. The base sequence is TGTGCCAGCAGCTTAAACGCGATGGGGGACTATGGCTACACCTTC. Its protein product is CASSLNAMGDYGYTF. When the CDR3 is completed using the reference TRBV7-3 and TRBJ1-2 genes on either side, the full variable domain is GAGVSQTPSNKVTEKGKYVELRCDPISGHTALYWYRQSLGQGPEFLIYFQGTGAADDSGLPNDRFFAVRPEGSVSTLKIQRTERGDSAVYLCASSLNAMGDYGYTFGSGTRLTVV.